These T cell receptor beta chains were read from a single sample in a study of blood T cell repertoires in COVID-19. Sequencing was performed with immunoSEQ multiplex PCR; in TCRdb, only in-frame clones are kept and a portion is missing. The table includes under 300,000 clones, more than 80% detected once. Sequenced material: peripheral blood. The receptor set was obtained from a woman in her twenties or thirties with active or convalescent COVID-19. Each CDR3 is given without its conserved first and last residue. The D gene is left open where the match is weak. Some rows mark clone size as missing; the rest say once, few, many or name a class of expanded clone.

D | size | V | CDR3
. | . | TRBV19 | ASSIAGNTGELF
. | . | TRBV14 | ASSRAGEGGYEQY
. | once | TRBV10-1 | ASTGPYSNQPQH
TRBD1 | . | TRBV24-1 | ATSEGGQGSEKLF
. | . | TRBV28 | ASSLNSGAGPKKTQY
TRBD1 | once | TRBV6-2/TRBV6-3 | ASSYSSGTARANYGYT
TRBD2 | once | TRBV10-1 | ASSMTSGGAGEQF
. | . | TRBV7-8 | ASSLGAGANYGYT
. | . | TRBV6-6 | ASSYERGGTYEQY
TRBD1 | . | TRBV5-1 | ASSSGQGNEKLF
TRBD1 | . | TRBV5-4 | ASSSPTGGTDTQY